The clone carrying this T cell receptor beta chain has a handful of counts. The antigen is undetermined. The time point is: peripheral blood 6 weeks after treatment start. Each patient gave between 1 and 8 samples of peripheral blood mononuclear cells, which were collected pretreatment and during treatment. This CDR3 spans 14 amino acids. V gave up 6 bases and J gave up 7 bases; unmatched junction bases: 5. CDR1 is LNHDA and CDR2 is SQIVND in the germline V gene (reference sequence). The sample originates from a study of PD-L1 blockade in urothelial cancer. At the level of the study: Males with bladder-origin urothelial cancer constituted most of the 29 patients. Enrolled patients had been treated previously with 0 to 3 chemotherapy regimens. Study findings and constraints: Tumor-associated blood clones were expanded more by durable-benefit patients at 3 weeks.

Profiling relied on immunoSEQ multiplex PCR, and the TCRdb table lists in-frame clones only, not all of them. There are more than 35,000 clones in the sample; around 80% occur only once, and roughly 13% lies in the top ten. The chain has TRBV19 and TRBJ1-5, with 11 bases that match TRBD1. The sequenced sample was PBMCs, obtained around atezolizumab (anti-PD-L1) treatment. This receptor was identified in a man in his 60s with urothelial cancer. The CDR3 DNA follows: TGTGCCAGTAGGGGGGACAGGGGGAACCAGCCCCAGCATTTT. Translated: CASRGDRGNQPQHF.